This T cell receptor (beta chain) was sequenced during a study of regulatory T cells in long-lasting Graves disease (dated by TCRdb to the early 2020s). In terms of the full investigation: In the newly diagnosed Graves' disease group, patients had been taking antithyroid drugs for less than 3 months. Patients with persistent Graves' disease were compared with patients with newly diagnosed Graves' disease using TCR sequencing and RNA sequencing of peripheral blood. The study was registered as a clinical trial and conducted in China. A total of 33 samples underwent TCR sequencing, from about 13 patients with persistent Graves' disease and some 20 patients with newly diagnosed Graves' disease.

In its sample, this clonotype was seen a few times. The clone's antigen remains unknown. The sample holds no much larger clone one base away, and base qualities are not on file. Libraries were prepared through multiplex PCR. Sequencer: Illumina HiSeq 4000. iRepertoire HTBI primers and Arm-PCR amplification of CDR3 regions were used to construct TCR beta libraries. Before sequencing, the PCR products underwent gel purification. The authors' analysis ran thus. Gene usage analysis of CDR3 amino acid clonotypes relied on the approximately 62 TRBV and 13 to 15 TRBJ segments identified across samples. COPE and FqMerger were used to merge the filtered high-quality paired reads into contigs. BLAST was used to align contigs to IMGT TRBV, TRBD and TRBJ reference genes, with CDR3 defined following IMGT. Any clonotype with a frequency above 0.1% was counted as a highly expanded clone. Shannon entropy was used to measure repertoire diversity, and the Gini coefficient was used to measure V-J evenness. Clonotypes shared by more than one individual were considered public. In-frame beta chains were kept once TCRdb had trimmed the public reads at Q25 with fastp and called clones with MiXCR. When rows share a CDR3 protein, they turn into one entry using the most common DNA and genes. What appears here as the V and J calls and clone size reflects TCRdb's work, not the paper's. This sample holds more than 350,000 distinct CDR3 sequences; more than 13% were observed only once. The top ten constitute roughly 17% of the sample.

The germline V gene (reference sequence) sets CDR1 to SEHNR and CDR2 to FQNEAQ. The CDR3 runs 15 amino acids, cysteine and phenylalanine included. Of the read, only the CDR3 DNA is kept; its 45 bases are in frame from base 1. V loses 0 bases of germline sequence and J loses 5 bases, and the interval between the two ends is 10 bases. The intended sense of this specimen's time point label: newly diagnosed GD, antithyroid drugs for less than 3 months. For both TCR sequencing and RNA sequencing, RNA was extracted from PBMCs using TRIzol. Graves' disease was diagnosed according to American Thyroid Association guidelines. Patients for the study were recruited at an endocrinology department in Xi'an, China. Each patient gave 9 to 10 milliliters of peripheral blood, collected in an EDTA anticoagulant tube. Ficoll Paque Plus density gradient separation was used to isolate PBMCs, and no further T cell sorting was performed. An Agilent 2100 Bioanalyzer and agarose gel were used to check RNA quality, and a NanoDrop 2000 was used to measure RNA concentration.

The full study reports these points: Only peripheral blood was studied, because thyroid tissue, the primary lesion, was inaccessible. Only the TCR beta chain was sequenced and analyzed. The small sample size was acknowledged by the authors as a limitation that may reduce accuracy. Preferential use of TRBV28, TRBJ1-2 and TRBJ2-5 was observed in persistent disease, whereas TRBV20-1 and TRBJ2-1 were favored in newly diagnosed disease. Compared with newly diagnosed patients, patients with persistent Graves' disease had lower TCR Shannon entropy and fewer highly expanded clones, which suggests clonal expansion. More public clonotypes were shared among persistent patients (over 2,500) than among newly diagnosed patients (966).

In addition, the sample was reused for a study of T cells in Graves' hyperthyroidism and ophthalmopathy. The second paper states: Graves' hyperthyroidism was defined as stable when no progression to ophthalmopathy occurred over 18 months of follow-up. Hyperthyroidism patients were newly diagnosed, had a disease duration of under 2 months, and were aged 18 to 65 years. Patients with uncontrolled infections, other autoimmune diseases, pregnancy or lactation were excluded. Clinical symptoms, serum thyroxine and TRAb, thyroid ultrasound, and orbital computed tomography formed the basis for the diagnoses. For the first round of RT-PCR on the TCR CDR3, the HTBI primer set was used together with the Qiagen OneStep RT-PCR kit. Most expanded thyroid clonotypes (frequency above 0.001) were also found in blood, which suggests that blood repertoires may mirror thyroid immune responses. A 13 V-J signature model separated ophthalmopathy from stable hyperthyroidism, with about 90% sensitivity and around 84% specificity in cross-validation and 80%/75% in testing. In validation, the model predicted progression to ophthalmopathy with roughly 66% sensitivity and 72% to 85% specificity, a median of about six months before onset. To identify TCR V-J signatures that set the groups apart, the researchers used a discovery cohort of 100 or so patients, made up of about 44 with Graves' ophthalmopathy and some 58 with stable Graves' hyperthyroidism. Prospective prediction of ophthalmopathy was tested in an independent validation cohort of 18 to 20 hyperthyroidism patients and 15 to 17 patients who later progressed to ophthalmopathy. The 90 to 100 discovery patients were randomly divided into training and test sets at a 7:3 ratio. Thyroid tissue and blood T-cell repertoires from more than 5 Graves' hyperthyroidism patients were also compared in the study. Once sampling was done, hyperthyroidism patients were given methimazole at a starting dose of 30 mg daily, whereas ophthalmopathy patients were given high-dose intravenous methylprednisolone. Libraries were constructed in a second round of multiplex PCR, after which size selection and purification were performed. Sequencing of the libraries was done on an Illumina HiSeq2000 using paired-end 100 bp reads. SOAPnuke was used to process the raw data, removing reads that contained adapters or uncalled bases, had a mean Phred below 15, or lacked an exact match to the constant primer or identifier. COPE v1.2.5 was used to merge high-quality paired reads, and clonotypes were defined as unique nucleotide sequences. MiTCR v1.1 was used to align clonotypes to the IMGT TRBV, TRBD and TRBJ reference segments. The analysis was restricted to V-J combinations with a frequency above 0.0001, which together covered over 99% of the repertoires. A TCS score was defined as the ratio of F50 (clonal expansion) to E x V (chaos), with BLOSUM62-based TCRdist applied between CDR3 peptides within each V-J. Welch's t-statistics and random forest reduced 500 to 550 V-J features to around 14, which were used in a naive Bayes classifier (R e1071). Sample size was not statistically predetermined, and blinding of investigators to group allocation was not performed. The paper reports TCR Vbeta CDR3 sequencing of approximately 130 peripheral blood samples: fewer than 50 ophthalmopathy, under 80 hyperthyroidism and around 17 progressor patients.

The sequence came from a woman aged 25 to 45 with Graves disease. Donor details come from another sample of the same person, matched by shared clones. The sequence joins TRBV7-9 to TRBJ1-4, with no confidently assigned D gene. Source: peripheral blood mononuclear cells (PBMCs), taken at new diagnosis, from a patient treated with antithyroid drugs. The base sequence is TGTGCCAGCAGCTTAGCCCGCGCCCCCAATGAAAAACTGTTTTTT. Translation gives CASSLARAPNEKLFF. With all but the CDR3 taken from the reference TRBV7-9 and TRBJ1-4 genes, the full variable domain is: DTGVSQNPRHKITKRGQNVTFRCDPISEHNRLYWYRQTLGQGPEFLTYFQNEAQLEKSRLLSDRFSAERPKGSFSTLEIQRTEQGDSAMYLCASSLARAPNEKLFFGSGTQLSVL.